Below are 30 T cell receptor beta chains sequenced from a single sample in a study of T cells after yellow fever vaccination. Each CDR3 protein is one row after TCRdb ran MiXCR on the 5' RACE reads. The data show 150,000 to 200,000 distinct CDR3 sequences, approximately 6.2% seen once. The material was CD4+ T cells sorted from PBMCs, obtained on the day of the first yellow fever vaccination. These receptor sequences come from a man aged 18 to 30 who received the YFV17D yellow fever vaccine.

This chain connects TRBV7-2 to TRBJ1-2; D unclear. This CDR3 is built from 14 residues. CDR1 and CDR2 (germline): SGHTA, FQGNSA. Trimming left V 2 bases short and J 7 bases short, with 14 bases between. The CDR3 is CASSLPQLRGGYTF. The CDR3 DNA sequence: TGTGCCAGCAGCTTACCCCAGTTGCGAGGTGGCTACACCTTC.

This clonotype was counted ten times or more. V gene TRBV4-3 combines with J gene TRBJ2-5; no definite D call. Trimming cost V 0 bases and J 4 bases, with 12 bases left between them. The CDR3 has 15 amino acids. The V gene's germline CDR1 is LGHNA and CDR2 YSLEER. The CDR3 nucleotides read TGCGCCAGCAGCCAAGATTTCTACGGCGTAGAGACCCAGTACTTC. Protein: CASSQDFYGVETQYF.

This clonotype occurred a few times. The chain couples TRBV20-1 to TRBJ2-7; the match to TRBD2 covers 11 bases. This CDR3 has 16 amino acids. Germline V gives CDR1 DFQATT, CDR2 SNEGSKA (reference sequence). V gave up 4 bases and J gave up 2 bases; unmatched junction bases: 10. The CDR3 bases are TGCAGTGCTAAGCTAGCGGGGGGCCCCTCTGCCTACGAGCAGTACGTC. It encodes CSAKLAGGPSAYEQYV.

This clonotype came up a few times. The chain carries TRBV30 and TRBJ1-1, with 7 bases fitting TRBD1. The CDR3 totals 10 residues. Trimming cost V 4 bases and J 11 bases; bases outside gene matches: 4. CDR1 and CDR2 (germline): GTSNPN, SVGIG (reference sequence). The CDR3 here is CAWKTGRAFF. The CDR3 coding sequence is TGTGCCTGGAAGACAGGGAGGGCTTTCTTT.

This clonotype occurred a few times. V is TRBV19 and J is TRBJ1-6, with D possibly matching TRBD1 (5 bases). This CDR3 is 12 amino acids long. V lost 6 bases and J 12 bases, leaving 12 bases between the germline ends. Germline CDR1 LNHDA, CDR2 SQIVND (reference sequence). CDR3 bases: TGTGCCAGTAGCTCCCCGAGGGGACCCCTCCACTTT. This sequence encodes CASSSPRGPLHF.

The chain is built from TRBV5-1 and TRBJ2-7, with 7 positions matching TRBD1. The CDR3 has 15 residues. Germline trimming cut 0 bases from V and 3 bases from J; bases unmatched to any gene: 6. Germline CDR1 and CDR2: SGHRS and YFSETQ. CDR3 in DNA: TGCGCCAGCAGCTTGGGGCAGGGGGAAGGCTACGAGCAGTACGTC. This encodes CASSLGQGEGYEQYV.

In its sample, this clonotype was seen many times. V and J are TRBV12-3 or TRBV12-4 and TRBJ1-5, with 9 bases matching TRBD1. There are 15 residues in the CDR3. Trimming at V came to 5 bases and at J to 4 bases, leaving 6 bases not matched to a gene. The CDR3 region is CASSPDGTGNQPQHF. The CDR3 DNA reads TGTGCCAGCAGTCCAGACGGGACAGGGAATCAGCCCCAGCATTTT.

The rearrangement links TRBV20-1 to TRBJ1-4, with D tentatively TRBD1 (6 bases). This CDR3 comprises 15 residues. CDR1 is DFQATT, CDR2 SNEGSKA, per germline (reference sequence). Deletions cut 6 bases from V and 5 bases from J, with 19 bases between. The CDR3 region has the DNA TGCAGTGCAAAACTCACAGGGCGCCGGAATGAAAAACTGTTTTTT. It codes for CSAKLTGRRNEKLFF.

This clonotype was seen many times. The chain uses TRBV10-3 and TRBJ1-6, with TRBD1 identical over 7 bases. The germline CDR1 and CDR2 sequences are ENHRY and SYGVKD. This CDR3 spans 14 amino acids. Trimming at V came to 10 bases and at J to 2 bases, leaving 5 bases not matched to a gene. DNA of the CDR3: TGTGCCAGCCAGGGGGTACCCTATAATTCACCCCTCCACTTT. Translation gives CASQGVPYNSPLHF.

This clonotype has only a few counts. The rearrangement links TRBV28 to TRBJ1-2; 12 bases map to TRBD1. Germline-derived CDR1 and CDR2 are MDHEN and SYDVKM. V shed 5 bases, J shed 7 bases, and the junction held 11 bases outside the gene matches. There are 16 residues in the CDR3. The CDR3, as DNA: TGTGCCAGCAGTATTCCCCCGGGACAGGGGGCACGTGGCTACACCTTC. Amino acids: CASSIPPGQGARGYTF.

There are a few counts of this clonotype. The genes are TRBV4-2 and TRBJ2-3, with TRBD2 identical over 13 bases. The germline CDR1 and CDR2 sequences are LGHNA and YNFKEQ. This CDR3 is built from 16 residues. Germline trimming cut 5 bases from V and 5 bases from J; bases unmatched to any gene: 7. DNA for the CDR3: TGTGCCAGCAGCTCACGACTAGCGGGAGGTGAAGATACGCAGTATTTT. This codes for CASSSRLAGGEDTQYF.

This clonotype was found a few times. The rearrangement uses TRBV5-1 and TRBJ2-7; either TRBD1 or TRBD2 may fit D (5 bases each). The CDR3 sequence is 13 residues long. Germline V lookup: CDR1 SGHRS, CDR2 YFSETQ. The V end was cut by 6 bases, the J end by 0 bases, with 10 bases between. In nucleotides, the CDR3 is TGCGCCAGCAAGACCGGGACCTCCTACGAGCAGTACTTC. Translation gives CASKTGTSYEQYF.

This clonotype ranks as medium-sized. This rearrangement joins TRBV9 to TRBJ2-5; 8 nucleotides align to TRBD1. V lost 0 bases, J lost 5 bases, and 9 bases stayed unmatched. The CDR3 loop spans 16 amino acids. The germline V gene encodes CDR1 SGDLS and CDR2 YYNGEE. In DNA form, the CDR3 reads TGTGCCAGCAGCGTAGCTTCCCAGGGGGCGGGGGAGACCCAGTACTTC. Its translation: CASSVASQGAGETQYF.

This clonotype was observed many times. The chain uses TRBV12-3 or TRBV12-4 and TRBJ2-3; TRBD2 aligns across 9 bases. V was pared by 6 bases and J by 3 bases, with 7 bases of the junction left unmatched. The CDR3 extends over 15 amino acids. The CDR3 DNA reads as TGTGCCAGCAGCATTAGCGGGGGCTTGACAGATACGCAGTATTTT. Translating gives CASSISGGLTDTQYF.

This sequence joins TRBV5-1 and TRBJ2-7, with D perhaps TRBD2 (7 bases). V lost 4 bases and J lost 0, with 17 bases in between. The CDR3 is 16 amino acids. The V gene's germline CDR1 is SGHRS and CDR2 YFSETQ. CDR3 loop: CASSRGGSLSSYEQYV. CDR3 bases: TGCGCCAGCAGCAGGGGGGGCTCCCTAAGCTCCTACGAGCAGTACGTC.

In this sample, this clonotype turned up many times. The V call is TRBV6-2 or TRBV6-3, the J call TRBJ2-5; D not resolved. In germline, CDR1 is MNHEY, CDR2 SVGEGT. There are 11 residues in the CDR3. Trimming cost V 6 bases and J 5 bases, with 7 bases left between them. CDR3 coding DNA: TGTGCCAGCAGGAGTCAGGAGACCCAGTACTTC. This gives the protein CASRSQETQYF.

This clonotype was seen repeatedly, ten times or more. The V call is TRBV20-1, the J call TRBJ2-2; possibly TRBD1 for D (5 bases). Trimming left V 6 bases short and J 5 bases short, with 13 bases between. CDR3 length equals 13 residues. CDR1 and CDR2 from the germline V gene are DFQATT and SNEGSKA (reference sequence). Written as DNA, the CDR3 is TGCAGTGCCGGTCCCCCAGGGACCGGGGAGCTGTTTTTT. Amino acid sequence: CSAGPPGTGELFF.

This clonotype was recorded a few times. The genes are TRBV6-5 and TRBJ1-1; D is uncertain. This CDR3 is 12 amino acids long. Germline CDR1 reads MNHEY; CDR2 reads SVGAGI. V lost 6 bases to trimming and J lost 11 bases, with 16 bases between them. CDR3: CASSSEPGTAFF. The CDR3 nucleotides are TGTGCCAGCAGCTCCGAGCCGGGTACTGCTTTCTTT.

This clonotype was detected many times. This chain joins TRBV11-2 and TRBJ2-1; perhaps TRBD2 as D (5 bases). Germline-derived CDR1 and CDR2 are SGHAT and FQNNGV. The CDR3 loop spans 14 amino acids. The V end lost 3 bases, the J end lost 5 bases, and 11 bases lay between the germline ends. The CDR3 sequence: CASSLSDYHNEQFF. The CDR3 nucleotides read TGTGCCAGCAGCTTGTCTGACTATCACAATGAGCAGTTCTTC.

This clonotype has a count of ten or more. The V and J genes are TRBV24-1 and TRBJ2-1, with 11 bases matching TRBD2. The CDR3 runs 15 residues. J was trimmed by 8 bases and V by 3 bases; bases with no gene match: 5. CDR1 is KGHDR, CDR2 SFDVKD, per germline. This CDR3 reads CATSDPGLAGDEQFF. For the CDR3, the DNA is TGTGCCACCAGTGATCCCGGACTAGCGGGTGATGAGCAGTTCTTC.

This clonotype was counted a few times. V and J are TRBV18 and TRBJ2-6; D not resolved. Germline V gives CDR1 KGHSH, CDR2 LQKENI. Trimming took 2 bases from V and 4 from J, leaving 6 bases between them. The CDR3 is 14 amino acids. As DNA, the CDR3 is TGTGCCAGCTCACCAGGGGTAGGGGCCAACGTCCTGACTTTC. Its translation: CASSPGVGANVLTF. The full variable domain, completed using reference TRBV18 and TRBJ2-6, is NAGVMQNPRHLVRRRGQEARLRCSPMKGHSHVYWYRQLPEEGLKFMVYLQKENIIDESGMPKERFSAEFPKEGPSILRIQQVVRGDSAAYFCASSPGVGANVLTFGAGSRLTVL.

Many counts were recorded for this clonotype. CDR3 loop: CASSRTSTSNEQFF. CDR3 coding DNA: TGTGCCAGCAGCCGGACTAGCACGTCCAATGAGCAGTTCTTC. The chain uses TRBV6-5 and TRBJ2-1; 8 bases agree with TRBD2. CDR1 is MNHEY and CDR2 is SVGAGI in the germline V gene. The CDR3 is 14 amino acids. The junction had 7 bases not matched to a gene; V was cut back by 6 bases and J by 6 bases.

Ten or more counts support this clonotype. This rearrangement joins TRBV12-3 or TRBV12-4 to TRBJ2-7; 10 bases line up with TRBD1. Trimming took 1 base from V and 5 from J; bases not matched to a gene: 5. CDR3 length: 15 amino acids. The CDR3 spells CASSLGDRGVNEQYF. The CDR3 bases are TGTGCCAGCAGTTTAGGGGACAGGGGCGTGAACGAGCAGTACTTC.

This clonotype has a count of ten or more. The J gene is TRBJ2-1, the V gene TRBV7-8, with 8 nucleotides matching TRBD2. Per germline, CDR1 SGHVS and CDR2 FQNEAQ. J was trimmed by 9 bases and V by 6 bases; bases with no gene match: 7. CDR3 length: 13 amino acids. This CDR3 reads CASSYITSGEQFF. CDR3 coding DNA: TGTGCCAGCAGTTATATTACTAGCGGTGAGCAGTTCTTC.

This clonotype was recorded a few times. The chain combines TRBV12-3 or TRBV12-4 with TRBJ2-1, with D possibly called TRBD1 or TRBD2 (7 bases each). The V end lost 3 bases, the J end lost 9 bases, and 15 bases lay between the germline ends. This CDR3 region has 14 residues. The CDR3 protein is CASSFAGGEGEQFF. The CDR3 DNA sequence: TGTGCCAGCAGTTTTGCAGGGGGGGAAGGTGAGCAGTTCTTC.

This clonotype was counted many times. This rearrangement joins TRBV4-1 to TRBJ1-3; D is uncertain. Germline values: CDR1 MGHRA, CDR2 YSYEKL. Trimming took off 1 base at V and 4 bases at J, with 11 bases between the two ends. The CDR3 runs 15 residues. The CDR3 is CASSQAPSQGNTIYF. The CDR3 DNA reads as TGCGCCAGCAGCCAAGCTCCTTCCCAGGGAAACACCATATATTTT.

In its sample, this clonotype was seen many times. The chain carries TRBV6-5 and TRBJ2-5; 10 bases line up with TRBD1. Germline CDR1 is MNHEY and CDR2 is SVGAGI. V was pared by 2 bases and J by 5 bases, with 8 bases of the junction left unmatched. This CDR3 region has 16 residues. The CDR3 nucleotides read TGTGCCAGCAGTTACGGGGACAGGGGCCCTGGGGAGACCCAGTACTTC. It is translated as CASSYGDRGPGETQYF.

This clonotype occurred many times. J is TRBJ2-5 and V is TRBV20-1, with 9 bases matching TRBD2. This CDR3 comprises 15 residues. Trimming took 6 bases from V and 4 from J; bases not matched to a gene: 12. Germline loops: CDR1 DFQATT, CDR2 SNEGSKA (reference sequence). The CDR3 is CSARDAGGPGETQYF. The DNA of the CDR3 is TGCAGTGCCCGCGACGCGGGGGGGCCCGGAGAGACCCAGTACTTC.

The V gene is TRBV7-2, the J gene TRBJ1-2; D is unresolved. V lost 7 bases and J 3 bases, leaving 15 bases between the germline ends. CDR1 SGHTA and CDR2 FQGNSA come from the germline V gene. The CDR3 contains 14 residues. CDR3 sequence: CASTASAFDYGYTF. CDR3 nucleotides: TGTGCCAGCACCGCCAGTGCATTTGACTATGGCTACACCTTC.

This clonotype was observed a few times. This sequence joins TRBV12-3 or TRBV12-4 and TRBJ1-3, with no clear D. V lost 0 bases and J 3 bases, leaving 9 bases between the germline ends. The CDR3 spans 15 residues. The CDR3 reads CASSLAKGSGNTIYF. The CDR3 DNA reads as TGTGCCAGCAGTTTAGCGAAAGGGAGTGGAAACACCATATATTTT.